This TCR beta chain was found in a study of blood T cell repertoires in COVID-19. Study as a whole: Acute and convalescent COVID-19 specimens originated in the United States, Italy and Spain. In each case, the material was cDNA or gDNA derived from T cells, B-cell-depleted T cells, or PBMCs.

CDR1 is SGHTA, CDR2 FQGNSA, per germline. The CDR3 loop spans 17 amino acids. V lost 0 bases, J lost 5 bases, and 10 bases stayed unmatched. Per the authors' pipeline: Reference gene primer amplification in the assay estimated nucleated cell counts. Only in-frame clones appear in the TCRdb table, and some are missing; sequencing was by immunoSEQ multiplex PCR. That table gives V, J and clone size, and the DNA gave D and trimming. The repertoire has about 8,800 clones, around 84% of them found once; the top ten carry roughly a tenth. The sample was peripheral blood. V gene TRBV7-2 combines with J gene TRBJ2-1; 7 nucleotides align to TRBD2. The TCR comes from a human donor in a cohort sampled during active COVID-19. The CDR3 region is CASSLAGSGAQNNEQFF. CDR3 DNA: TGTGCCAGCAGCTTAGCCGGAAGCGGGGCGCAGAACAATGAGCAGTTCTTC.